This TCR beta chain was profiled in a study of technical replicates of blood from a handful of donors. Germline CDR1 and CDR2: MGHRA and YSYEKL. This CDR3 has 17 amino acids. V shed 4 bases and J shed 1 base, with 20 bases lying between them. Sequencing used immunoSEQ multiplex PCR; TCRdb keeps in-frame clones, though not all of them. This sample has 55,000 to 80,000 clones; roughly 97% occur once, and the top ten carry around 0.2%. The sequencing input was T cells isolated from PBMCs. The clonotype comes from a human donor in good health. This chain joins TRBV4-1 and TRBJ2-7; the D gene is possibly TRBD1 (6 bases). The CDR3 bases are TGCGCCAGCAGCCCTACAGCGCTACAGGGACCGTCCTACGAGCAGTACTTC. Its protein is CASSPTALQGPSYEQYF.